These T cell receptor beta chains were read from a single sample in a study of patients and donors after allogeneic stem cell transplantation. One entry per CDR3 protein, called by TCRdb with MiXCR from the RT-PCR reads. Here the sample spans about 150,000 distinct CDR3 sequences, 24% being singletons. Sequencing used blood, either unsorted or a sorted T cell fraction (not recorded which). The receptors originated from a human donor who was either an allogeneic HSCT recipient or a stem cell or donor lymphocyte infusion donor (not recorded which). It is not recorded whose cells these are; they may come from a transplant donor. Both conserved end residues are part of each CDR3.

cdr3_length	v_call	j_call	cdr3_aa
15	TRBV4-1	TRBJ2-7	CASSPTFGIIYEQYF
14	TRBV5-1	TRBJ1-5	CASSAGTEDQPQHF
12	TRBV5-1	TRBJ2-7	CASSFAGNEQYF
16	TRBV27	TRBJ1-6	CASSPRETGLNSPLHF
15	TRBV10-3	TRBJ2-6	CAVSDRDPGANVLTF
16	TRBV5-1	TRBJ1-5	CASSLGGLGSNQPQHF
16	TRBV21-1	TRBJ2-1	CASTIPPREADNEQFF
13	TRBV9	TRBJ1-1	CASSARGITEAFF
15	TRBV20-1	TRBJ2-3	CSAPRLAGLTDTQYF
17	TRBV5-6	TRBJ2-7	CASSPPRPALRTYEQYF
14	TRBV28	TRBJ2-5	CASSFRGIWETQYF
12	TRBV7-8	TRBJ1-2	CASSPREGGYTF
15	TRBV5-5	TRBJ2-1	CASSSTGYTYNEQFF
15	TRBV5-1	TRBJ1-4	CASSENSATNEKLFF
11	TRBV12-3/TRBV12-4	TRBJ1-1	CASSFDSEAFF
15	TRBV6-5	TRBJ2-1	CASSKLAGGNHEQFF
18	TRBV4-1	TRBJ1-6	CASSQEGDRSSYNSPLHF
18	TRBV5-1	TRBJ2-3	CASRPGTGGVLSTDTQYF
11	TRBV5-1	TRBJ2-2	CASMGPLELFF
12	TRBV7-8	TRBJ2-2	CASSWVNGELFF
16	TRBV12-3/TRBV12-4	TRBJ1-3	CASSLEGNPEGNTIYF
15	TRBV19	TRBJ2-3	CASSSLAGGRDTQYF
15	TRBV5-1	TRBJ1-6	CASRGQGNHNSPLHF
16	TRBV12-3/TRBV12-4	TRBJ1-2	CASSLLGQSQLYGYTF
15	TRBV27	TRBJ2-7	CASSYGQGGPYEQYF
11	TRBV9	TRBJ2-5	CASGGQETQYF
14	TRBV7-2	TRBJ2-1	CASSLVVGINEQFF
13	TRBV20-1	TRBJ1-2	CSATGTTKDGYTF
15	TRBV29-1	TRBJ2-7	CSVALRDRVAYEQYF
17	TRBV20-1	TRBJ2-1	CSARDDLTRGRIVEQFF
13	TRBV27	TRBJ1-1	CASSYRTNTEAFF
16	TRBV10-3	TRBJ1-1	CAISEALGGLNTEAFF
16	TRBV2	TRBJ2-5	CASRRTSGVRQETQYF
13	TRBV29-1	TRBJ2-1	CSVGLDTDNEQFF
14	TRBV24-1	TRBJ2-1	CATSDSPGLPEQFF
16	TRBV12-3/TRBV12-4	TRBJ2-3	CASTPWVGGGTDTQYF
16	TRBV7-3	TRBJ2-2	CASSLKGGGSSGELFF
16	TRBV16	TRBJ2-1	CASSQFWGGFYNEQFF
14	TRBV6-5	TRBJ1-1	CASSGTLGDTEAFF
14	TRBV7-2	TRBJ2-5	CASSRQGGRETQYF
15	TRBV12-3/TRBV12-4	TRBJ2-2	CASNAPVGNTGELFF
14	TRBV12-3/TRBV12-4	TRBJ1-5	CASTSGTVNQPQHF
14	TRBV15	TRBJ1-1	CATARDRRNTEAFF
15	TRBV7-2	TRBJ1-2	CASSPLRGNHYGYTF
13	TRBV9	TRBJ2-1	CASSEGPINEQFF
14	TRBV5-6	TRBJ1-2	CATTLGWGDGGYTF
15	TRBV4-1	TRBJ1-3	CASSQDRTGGNTIYF
18	TRBV12-3/TRBV12-4	TRBJ2-3	CATLQSGTELWGTDTQYF
15	TRBV5-1	TRBJ2-6	CASSPGNSGANVLTF
16	TRBV20-1	TRBJ2-1	CSARDLVTDNYNEQFF
14	TRBV3-1	TRBJ1-4	CASSQESGYGKLFF
14	TRBV20-1	TRBJ1-4	CSATTGGEGEKLFF
18	TRBV18	TRBJ2-3	CASSPLVPGSDGTDTQYF
14	TRBV6-6	TRBJ2-5	CASSYPDDRKTQYF
13	TRBV29-1	TRBJ1-2	CSVERQGNYGYTF